These 19 T cell receptor beta chains originate from one sample sequenced in a study of regulatory T cells in long-lasting Graves disease. Noted time point: persistent/refractory GD, antithyroid drugs over 5 years with positive TRAb. Construction of the TCR library relied on RNA isolated from PBMCs. Building the TCR beta libraries relied on iRepertoire HTBI primers, and CDR3 regions underwent Arm-PCR. MiXCR, run by TCRdb on the multiplex PCR reads, gives a single entry per CDR3 protein. The table records approximately 470,000 distinct CDR3 sequences, 20% to 25% of them present only once. Sequencing used peripheral blood mononuclear cells (PBMCs), obtained when the disease was refractory, from a patient treated with antithyroid drugs. These receptor sequences come from a female donor with Graves disease.

At least ten counts were recorded for this clonotype. The chain couples TRBV20-1 to TRBJ2-2, with 10 bases fitting TRBD1. This CDR3 spans 15 amino acids. Germline-derived CDR1 and CDR2 are DFQATT and SNEGSKA (reference sequence). The ends lost 0 bases at V and 7 bases at J; junction bases unmatched: 5. The CDR3 loop is CSARDRGQGVGELFF. In nucleotides, the CDR3 is TGCAGTGCTAGAGATCGAGGACAGGGGGTCGGGGAGCTGTTTTTT.

This clonotype was observed at least ten times. The rearrangement links TRBV28 to TRBJ2-4; D perhaps matches TRBD1 (6 bases). Deletions cut 5 bases from V and 6 bases from J, with 17 bases between. The V gene's germline CDR1 is MDHEN and CDR2 SYDVKM. The CDR3 spans 15 residues. Here the CDR3 DNA reads TGTGCCAGCAGTCCATCCCCCGGGACACCAAACATTCAGTACTTC. It translates to CASSPSPGTPNIQYF.

The V call is TRBV7-9, the J call TRBJ1-2; D is possibly TRBD1 (6 bases). The CDR3 spans 12 residues. The ends were cut back, 8 bases at V and 3 bases at J, with 10 bases in the middle. Germline CDR1 is SEHNR and CDR2 is FQNEAQ (reference sequence). The CDR3 reads CASRDRHYGYTF. CDR3 DNA sequence: TGTGCCAGCCGAGACAGGCACTATGGCTACACCTTC.

This clonotype was counted many times. V and J are TRBV28 and TRBJ1-4; 7 bases match TRBD1. The CDR3 spans 15 residues. The germline V gene encodes CDR1 MDHEN and CDR2 SYDVKM. V lost 7 bases and J lost 6; bases outside the gene matches: 11. The CDR3 reads CASTGLGDSDEKLFF. DNA for the CDR3: TGTGCCAGCACCGGGTTAGGGGACAGTGATGAAAAACTGTTTTTT.

The V gene is TRBV20-1, the J gene TRBJ1-3; D gene ambiguous. Germline lookup yields CDR1 DFQATT and CDR2 SNEGSKA (reference sequence). The CDR3 is 14 amino acids. V was trimmed by 3 bases and J by 2 bases, leaving 11 bases between them. CDR3 loop: CSARAGRAGNTIYF. The CDR3, as DNA: TGCAGTGCTAGGGCAGGAAGAGCTGGAAACACCATATATTTT.

This clonotype was found a few times. DNA of the CDR3: TGTGCCAGCAGCGAAGTCCCGGGCCCCCGGACCAAAAACATTCAGTACTTC. This sequence encodes CASSEVPGPRTKNIQYF. The chain employs TRBV7-2 and TRBJ2-4, with D unclear. Per germline, CDR1 SGHTA and CDR2 FQGNSA. Trimming stripped 5 bases from V and 2 bases from J, with 19 bases between. This CDR3 spans 17 amino acids.

The chain combines TRBV5-1 with TRBJ2-2, with 7 bases aligning to TRBD1. The ends lost 0 bases at V and 9 bases at J; junction bases unmatched: 5. The CDR3 consists of 14 residues. Germline V gene data show CDR1 as SGHRS and CDR2 as YFSETQ. CDR3 loop: CASSLAEGQWELFF. The CDR3, as DNA: TGCGCCAGCAGCTTGGCCGAGGGACAGTGGGAGCTGTTTTTT.

In its sample, this clonotype was seen many times. The chain is built from TRBV11-2 and TRBJ2-5, with 7 bases fitting TRBD2. The CDR3 consists of 15 residues. V lost 1 base to trimming and J lost 2 bases; unmatched junction nucleotides: 4. CDR1 is SGHAT and CDR2 is FQNNGV in the germline V gene. CDR3 DNA: TGTGCCAGCAGCTTAGGTCGGCGGGAGCAAGAGACCCAGTACTTC. Encoded protein: CASSLGRREQETQYF. Full variable domain (outside the CDR3, taken from reference TRBV11-2 and TRBJ2-5): EAGVAQSPRYKIIEKRQSVAFWCNPISGHATLYWYQQILGQGPKLLIQFQNNGVVDDSQLPKDRFSAERLKGVDSTLKIQPAKLEDSAVYLCASSLGRREQETQYFGPGTRLLVL.

This clonotype was observed many times. The chain carries TRBV27 and TRBJ2-7; 12 bases agree with TRBD2. The CDR3 runs to 14 residues. Germline lookup yields CDR1 MNHEY and CDR2 SMNVEV (reference sequence). Trimming at V came to 6 bases and at J to 2 bases, leaving 2 bases not matched to a gene. The CDR3 DNA reads TGTGCCAGCAGGACTAGCGGGGGCACCTACGAGCAGTACTTC. Translated: CASRTSGGTYEQYF.

V is TRBV20-1 and J is TRBJ2-7; tentatively, D is TRBD1 (5 bases). This CDR3 has 16 residues. The V end lost 1 base, the J end lost 6 bases, and 22 bases lay between the germline ends. Per germline, CDR1 DFQATT and CDR2 SNEGSKA (reference sequence). The CDR3 DNA reads TGCAGTGCTAGAGCCCAGGGTCCTCTCTTTCTGGGCGAGCAGTACTTC. This codes for CSARAQGPLFLGEQYF.

This clonotype was picked up many times. This rearrangement joins TRBV6-2 or TRBV6-3 to TRBJ2-5, with 8 positions matching TRBD1. Looked up from germline, CDR1 is MNHEY and CDR2 is SVGEGT. Trimming took 2 bases from V and 5 from J; bases not matched to a gene: 7. The CDR3 has 15 amino acids. CDR3 DNA: TGTGCCAGCAGTTACCGGGGCAGGGGGCTGGAGACCCAGTACTTC. As protein: CASSYRGRGLETQYF.

The J gene is TRBJ2-1, the V gene TRBV10-3; 7 nucleotides align to TRBD1. Germline V gene data show CDR1 as ENHRY and CDR2 as SYGVKD. Trimming cost V 0 bases and J 3 bases; bases outside gene matches: 5. This CDR3 spans 16 amino acids. CDR3 amino acids: CAISESIDRDYNEQFF. CDR3 sequence (DNA): TGTGCCATCAGTGAGTCCATTGACAGGGACTACAATGAGCAGTTCTTC.

There are many counts of this clonotype. The chain joins TRBV7-9 to TRBJ1-2; tentatively, D is TRBD1 (6 bases). The CDR3 totals 15 residues. In germline, CDR1 is SEHNR, CDR2 FQNEAQ (reference sequence). V lost 1 base and J lost 4, with 13 bases in between. CDR3 bases: TGTGCCAGCAGCTTAGAAGCCCGGGACATCTATGGCTACACCTTC. The encoded protein is CASSLEARDIYGYTF.

This clonotype was recorded many times. V usage is TRBV20-1 and J usage is TRBJ1-2, with D perhaps TRBD1 (5 bases). Germline V lookup: CDR1 DFQATT, CDR2 SNEGSKA (reference sequence). The CDR3 loop spans 13 amino acids. V was shortened by 4 bases and J by 5 bases, with 14 bases between the two germline ends. The CDR3, as DNA: TGCAGTGCTACCCTCGGGACGGAGTATGGCTACACCTTC. Translated: CSATLGTEYGYTF.

V and J are TRBV28 and TRBJ2-1; D is possibly TRBD1 (5 bases). Between the trimmed V and J ends, which lost 2 bases and 4 bases, there was a span of 6 bases. The CDR3 runs 13 residues. Looked up from germline, CDR1 is MDHEN and CDR2 is SYDVKM. CDR3 in amino acids: CASSLQGYNEQFF. The CDR3 nucleotides are TGTGCCAGCAGTTTACAGGGATACAATGAGCAGTTCTTC. The full variable domain, in which reference TRBV28 and TRBJ2-1 provide the parts outside the CDR3, is DVKVTQSSRYLVKRTGEKVFLECVQDMDHENMFWYRQDPGLGLRLIYFSYDVKMKEKGDIPEGYSVSREKKERFSLILESASTNQTSMYLCASSLQGYNEQFFGPGTRLTVL.

The gene calls are TRBV6-2 or TRBV6-3 and TRBJ1-3; weak D call: TRBD1 (6 bases). The CDR3 sequence is 16 residues long. V lost 3 bases and J lost 3, with 15 bases in between. Germline lookup yields CDR1 MNHEY and CDR2 SVGEGT. This chain's CDR3 is CASSYSPGGVGNTIYF. The CDR3 bases are TGTGCCAGCAGTTATTCCCCTGGGGGCGTTGGAAACACCATATATTTT.

This clonotype was seen many times. The J gene is TRBJ2-5, the V gene TRBV27; TRBD2 is a possible D gene (6 bases). V gave up 5 bases and J gave up 0 bases, with 13 bases separating them. There are 15 residues in the CDR3. Germline V CDR1 and CDR2: MNHEY, SMNVEV (reference sequence). In DNA, the CDR3 is TGTGCCAGCAGTATGGGGACTCAGTACCAAGAGACCCAGTACTTC. This translates into CASSMGTQYQETQYF.

As regards this clonotype: An end of the junction differs from the germline gene, which may be a read error. V and J are TRBV7-7 and TRBJ2-2, with D unresolved. CDR3 size: 16 residues. Germline V gene lookup returns CDR1 SSHAT and CDR2 FNYEAQ (reference sequence). The CDR3 sequence is CASRLVRIGDTGELFF. The CDR3 nucleotides are TGTGCTAGCAGGTTGGTTAGGATTGGGGACACCGGGGAGCTGTTTTTT. Using reference TRBV7-7 and TRBJ2-2 for the parts outside the CDR3, the full variable domain is GAGVSQSPRYKVTKRGQDVTLRCDPISSHATLYWYQQALGQGPEFLTYFNYEAQPDKSGLPSDRFSAERPEGSISTLTIQRTEQRDSAMYRCASRLVRIGDTGELFFGEGSRLTVL.

This clonotype showed up many times. The V call is TRBV2, the J call TRBJ2-7; D ambiguous. This CDR3 comprises 10 residues. Germline CDR1 and CDR2: SNHLY and FYNNEI. Trimming removed 6 bases from V and 9 bases from J, with 9 bases in between. This chain's CDR3 is CASRMAVQYF. The CDR3 region has the DNA TGTGCCAGCAGGATGGCGGTGCAGTACTTC.